The 18 T cell receptor beta chains in this list originate from one sample, sequenced in a study of blood T cell repertoires in COVID-19. The assay was immunoSEQ multiplex PCR, and TCRdb's table has in-frame clones only and misses some. The table has approximately 170,000 clones, 75% to 85% seen once. The source material was PBMCs or T cells enriched from blood (not recorded which). Receptors originate from a man between 35 and 55 years old who had recovered from COVID-19.

This sequence joins TRBV2 and TRBJ2-5; 12 bases are shared with TRBD2. Germline values: CDR1 SNHLY, CDR2 FYNNEI. V lost 7 bases and J lost 1; bases outside the gene matches: 4. This CDR3 has 15 amino acids. The CDR3 region is CASTGTSGPQETQYF. The DNA of the CDR3 is TGTGCCAGCACCGGGACTAGCGGGCCCCAAGAGACCCAGTACTTC.

The chain uses TRBV19 and TRBJ1-5; D possibly corresponds to TRBD1 (5 bases). Per the germline V gene, CDR1 is LNHDA and CDR2 is SQIVND (reference sequence). CDR3 size: 13 residues. V was cut by 2 bases and J by 6 bases, with 8 bases left in between. The CDR3 loop is CASSISRAQPQHF. The CDR3 DNA reads as TGTGCCAGTAGTATATCCAGGGCTCAGCCCCAGCATTTT. Using reference TRBV19 and TRBJ1-5 for the parts outside the CDR3, the full variable domain is DGGITQSPKYLFRKEGQNVTLSCEQNLNHDAMYWYRQDPGQGLRLIYYSQIVNDFQKGDIAEGYSVSREKKESFPLTVTSAQKNPTAFYLCASSISRAQPQHFGDGTRLSIL.

Regarding this clone: One end of the junction varies from germline; a read error may be responsible. V usage is TRBV18 and J usage is TRBJ2-2; 9 bases are shared with TRBD1. The CDR3 runs to 14 residues. Germline V gives CDR1 KGHSH, CDR2 LQKENI. CDR3: CASSPPVLTGGLFF. The DNA for the CDR3 is TGTGCCAGCTCACCACCGGTACTGACAGGGGGGCTGTTTTTT.

CDR3: CASSQGASRNYGYTF. The CDR3 bases are TGTGCCAGCAGCCAAGGAGCGTCTAGGAACTATGGCTACACCTTC. The V call is TRBV3-1 (or the pseudogene TRBV3-2), the J call TRBJ1-2; no firm D call. The CDR3 totals 15 residues. V was shortened by 1 base and J by 2 bases, with 11 bases between the two germline ends. Germline CDR1 LGHDT, CDR2 YNNKEL (reference sequence).

V usage is TRBV7-9 and J usage is TRBJ2-7, with D maybe TRBD1 (5 bases). V lost 5 bases and J 2 bases, leaving 7 bases between the germline ends. Looked up from germline, CDR1 is SEHNR and CDR2 is FQNEAQ (reference sequence). The CDR3 covers 12 residues. In DNA form, the CDR3 reads TGTGCCAGCAGCCAGGGTACCTACGAGCAGTACGTC. Its translation is CASSQGTYEQYV.

The gene calls are TRBV5-1 and TRBJ2-2; D ambiguous. Trimming removed 0 bases at V and 4 bases at J, with 13 bases between. The CDR3 length is 16 residues. The germline V gene has CDR1 SGHRS and CDR2 YFSETQ. CDR3 amino acids: CASSLAESSTTGELFF. CDR3 bases: TGCGCCAGCAGCTTGGCTGAAAGTAGTACCACCGGGGAGCTGTTTTTT.

This chain joins TRBV20-1 and TRBJ2-3; possible D gene TRBD2, 5 bases. Trimming took 3 bases from V and 4 from J, leaving 20 bases between them. CDR1 DFQATT and CDR2 SNEGSKA come from the germline V gene (reference sequence). CDR3 size: 16 residues. The CDR3 coding sequence is TGCAGTGCTAGTAGTATGGTGAGCGTCGGGGCAGATACGCAGTATTTT. It encodes CSASSMVSVGADTQYF.

The chain joins TRBV6-5 to TRBJ1-4; D ambiguous. V was pared by 6 bases and J by 4 bases, with 15 bases between. Germline lookup yields CDR1 MNHEY and CDR2 SVGAGI. The CDR3 consists of 15 residues. As DNA, the CDR3 is TGTGCCAGCAGAAGAGCTTCCCAACTTAATGAAAAACTGTTTTTT. Translating gives CASRRASQLNEKLFF.

This rearrangement joins TRBV12-3 or TRBV12-4 to TRBJ2-5, with 7 positions matching TRBD1. The CDR3 totals 13 residues. J was trimmed by 5 bases and V by 7 bases; bases with no gene match: 7. This CDR3 is CASTQQGPETQYF. CDR3 nucleotide sequence: TGTGCCAGCACCCAACAGGGGCCGGAGACCCAGTACTTC.

This clone was detected once. This chain links TRBV27 with TRBJ1-5; D is perhaps TRBD1 (6 bases). V lost 5 bases, J lost 9 bases, and 17 bases lay in between. Germline values: CDR1 MNHEY, CDR2 SMNVEV (reference sequence). The CDR3 sequence is 14 residues long. CDR3 nucleotides: TGTGCCAGCAGTCTGACAGGTCCGCAATTGCCCCAGCATTTT. Residues: CASSLTGPQLPQHF.

This clone has only one observation. In nucleotides, the CDR3 is TGTGCCAGCAGTGGGCGGGAGGGCACTGAAGCTTTCTTT. This gives the protein CASSGREGTEAFF. This chain connects TRBV2 to TRBJ1-1; no firm D call. The CDR3 extends over 13 amino acids. CDR1 and CDR2 from the germline V gene are SNHLY and FYNNEI. The V gene lost 4 bases and the J gene lost 4 bases, with 10 bases spanning the gap. The full variable domain, in which reference TRBV2 and TRBJ1-1 provide the parts outside the CDR3, is EPEVTQTPSHQVTQMGQEVILRCVPISNHLYFYWYRQILGQKVEFLVSFYNNEISEKSEIFDDQFSVERPDGSNFTLKIRSTKLEDSAMYFCASSGREGTEAFFGQGTRLTVV.

The DNA for the CDR3 is TGTGCCAGCTCAAGCGGGGTAGAGACCCAGTACTTC. Translating gives CASSSGVETQYF. The chain joins TRBV18 to TRBJ2-5; TRBD2 aligns across 7 bases. V trimming: 5 bases; J trimming: 4 bases; junction bases outside the gene matches: 1. Germline V gene lookup returns CDR1 KGHSH and CDR2 LQKENI. The CDR3 contains 12 residues.

The chain joins TRBV10-1 to TRBJ2-3; unclear D gene. The CDR3 extends over 13 amino acids. Per the germline V gene, CDR1 is WNHNN and CDR2 is SYGVQD (reference sequence). V lost 2 bases and J 7 bases, leaving 10 bases between the germline ends. CDR3 protein: CASSEVATNTQYF. DNA for the CDR3: TGCGCCAGCAGTGAGGTAGCCACGAATACGCAGTATTTT.

The rearrangement joins TRBV9 to TRBJ2-3, with 10 positions matching TRBD1. The CDR3 sequence is 14 residues long. CDR1 is SGDLS and CDR2 is YYNGEE in the germline V gene. V shed 2 bases, J shed 7 bases, and the junction held 4 bases outside the gene matches. CDR3 nucleotides: TGTGCCAGCAGCGTCTCGGACAGGGGGAATACGCAGTATTTT. It encodes CASSVSDRGNTQYF.

The chain employs TRBV6-5 and TRBJ1-1, with unresolved D. CDR3 length: 14 amino acids. Germline assignment: CDR1 MNHEY and CDR2 SVGAGI. V was shortened by 7 bases and J by 4 bases, with 16 bases between the two germline ends. The CDR3 bases are TGTGCCAGCATCTTAACATCCCTCCTCACTGAAGCTTTCTTT. Translated, it gives CASILTSLLTEAFF.

Details on this clone: Other nucleotide sequences in the sample specify the same CDR3. The chain is built from TRBV27 and TRBJ1-1; D not certain. The CDR3 is made up of 13 amino acids. Trimming took off 2 bases at V and 2 bases at J, with 6 bases between the two ends. Germline values: CDR1 MNHEY, CDR2 SMNVEV (reference sequence). This CDR3 reads CASSLAGNTEAFF. CDR3 bases: TGTGCCAGCAGTTTAGCAGGTAACACTGAAGCTTTCTTT.

CDR3 sequence reads: CASSYSRQKNTIYF. CDR3 in DNA: TGTGCCAGCAGTTACTCGAGGCAGAAAAACACCATATATTTT. The chain joins TRBV6-5 to TRBJ1-3; no clear D gene. V dropped 0 bases and J dropped 6 bases, with 9 bases sitting between them. The V gene's germline CDR1 is MNHEY and CDR2 SVGAGI. The CDR3 consists of 14 residues.

The J gene is TRBJ1-2, the V gene TRBV5-1; possible D gene TRBD1, 5 bases. The CDR3 length is 15 residues. From germline, CDR1 is SGHRS and CDR2 YFSETQ. Between the trimmed V and J ends, which lost 1 base and 0 bases, there was a span of 10 bases. The CDR3 region is CASSLTGPANYGYTF. In DNA, the CDR3 is TGCGCCAGCAGCTTGACAGGCCCTGCTAACTATGGCTACACCTTC. Full variable domain (outside the CDR3, taken from reference TRBV5-1 and TRBJ1-2): KAGVTQTPRYLIKTRGQQVTLSCSPISGHRSVSWYQQTPGQGLQFLFEYFSETQRNKGNFPGRFSGRQFSNSRSEMNVSTLELGDSALYLCASSLTGPANYGYTFGSGTRLTVV.